This TCR beta chain was obtained from a study of blood T cell repertoires in COVID-19. In the original workflow: How many nucleated cells were present was estimated from reference gene primer amplification. Repertoires were generated with immunoSEQ multiplex PCR, while TCRdb's copy carries only in-frame clones and drops some. V and J calls and clone size are copied from that table; D and trimming were computed from the DNA. Of about 150,000 clones listed, approximately 85% are singletons. The CDR3 has 15 amino acids. CDR1 is SNHLY and CDR2 is FYNNEI in the germline V gene. Trimming took 3 bases from V and 3 from J, leaving 13 bases between them.

The rearrangement joins TRBV2 to TRBJ2-3; D is possibly TRBD2 (5 bases). The clonotype comes from a man aged 55 to 70 with COVID-19, enrolled during active disease. Sequencing was done on a sample of peripheral blood. CDR3 nucleotide sequence: TGTGCCAGCAGTGAGGCTAGCCTGAAAACAGATACGCAGTATTTT. Protein product: CASSEASLKTDTQYF.